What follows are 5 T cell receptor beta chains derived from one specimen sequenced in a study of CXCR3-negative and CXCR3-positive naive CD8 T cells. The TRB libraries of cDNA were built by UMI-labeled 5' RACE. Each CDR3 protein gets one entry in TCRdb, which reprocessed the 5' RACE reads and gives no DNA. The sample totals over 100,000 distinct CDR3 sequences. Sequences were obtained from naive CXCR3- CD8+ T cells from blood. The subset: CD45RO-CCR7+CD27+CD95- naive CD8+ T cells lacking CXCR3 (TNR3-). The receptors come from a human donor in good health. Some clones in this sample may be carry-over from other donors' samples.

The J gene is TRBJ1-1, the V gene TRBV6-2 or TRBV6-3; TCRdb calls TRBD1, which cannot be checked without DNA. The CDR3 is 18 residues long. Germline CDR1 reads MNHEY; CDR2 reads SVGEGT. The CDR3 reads CASRAVEGKFGVNTEAFF.

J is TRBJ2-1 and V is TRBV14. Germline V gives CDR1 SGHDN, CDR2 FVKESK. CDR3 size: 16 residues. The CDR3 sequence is CASSQDRVGFYNEQFF. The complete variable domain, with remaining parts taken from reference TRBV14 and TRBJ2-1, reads EAGVTQFPSHSVIEKGQTVTLRCDPISGHDNLYWYRRVMGKEIKFLLHFVKESKQDESGMPNNRFLAERTGGTYSTLKVQPAELEDSGVYFCASSQDRVGFYNEQFFGPGTRLTVL.

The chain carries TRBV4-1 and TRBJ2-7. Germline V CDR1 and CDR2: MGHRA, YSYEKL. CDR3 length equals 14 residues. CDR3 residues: CASSQAGFPYEQYF.

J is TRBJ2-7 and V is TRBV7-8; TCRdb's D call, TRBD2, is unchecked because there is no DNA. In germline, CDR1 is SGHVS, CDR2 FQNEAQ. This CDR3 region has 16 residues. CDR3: CASSLGSNSPSYEQYF.

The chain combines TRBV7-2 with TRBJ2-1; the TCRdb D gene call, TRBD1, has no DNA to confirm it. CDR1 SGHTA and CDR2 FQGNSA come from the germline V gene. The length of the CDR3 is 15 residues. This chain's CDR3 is CASSRGGPPGGEQFF. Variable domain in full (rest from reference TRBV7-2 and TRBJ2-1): GAGVSQSPSNKVTEKGKDVELRCDPISGHTALYWYRQSLGQGLEFLIYFQGNSAPDKSGLPSDRFSAERTGGSVSTLTIQRTQQEDSAVYLCASSRGGPPGGEQFFGPGTRLTVL.